The clone carrying this TCR beta chain was found a few times. Alongside a J-beta primer mix, a sample-barcoded 5' primer served in a second PCR lasting about 6 to 12 cycles. Paired-end reads containing CDR3 totaled no fewer than 3 million for each sample. TCRdb re-analysed the 5' RACE reads in MiXCR, keeping a single row per CDR3 protein. The sample has 1 million or so distinct CDR3 sequences; 25% are singletons. The data belong to a study of blood T cells in healthy people across ages. The same sample was also studied in work on T cells of mothers and their children. Per that study: The donor cohort consisted of three healthy Caucasian mothers and their six children. All extracted RNA went into cDNA synthesis, about 1.6 ug per 15 ul. An overlap that was slightly higher, though non-significant, was seen in related mother-child pairs versus unrelated pairs.

The sample comprised blood. The origin of this receptor is a girl aged 2 to 9 in good health.

The CDR3 nucleotides read TGTGCCACCAGCCTAGGGACTAGCGGGAGTAGCGGCGAGCAGTTCTTC. Translated, it gives CATSLGTSGSSGEQFF. The rearrangement joins TRBV15 to TRBJ2-1; 14 bases fit TRBD2. The CDR3 sequence is 16 residues long. Germline V lookup: CDR1 LNHNV, CDR2 YYDKDF (reference sequence). The V gene end was trimmed by 5 bases and the J gene end by 10 bases; junction bases not matched to a gene: 10.